A selection of T cell receptor beta chains follows, all from one sample in a study of OX40 agonist ivuxolimab in advanced cancers. Clones were read by immunoSEQ multiplex PCR, and TCRdb kept only the in-frame ones, dropping some. There are 45,000 to 75,000 clones in the sample; about 85% occur only once, and approximately 1.1% lies in the top ten. The sample consisted of CD4+ or CD8+ T cells sorted from blood, taken in a trial of the OX40 agonist ivuxolimab. The source of these receptors is an adult with an advanced solid tumor such as melanoma, head and neck, liver or kidney cancer. The CDR3 runs from the conserved cysteine through the conserved F or W. Each record gives: D gene, clone size, V gene, J gene, CDR3 protein, CDR3 DNA. The D gene is left open where the match is weak. Clone size appears in some rows only: once, few, many, or a class for an expanded clone.

>.|once|TRBV27|TRBJ1-1
CASRNRETTEAFF
TGTGCCAGCAGAAACAGGGAGACCACTGAAGCTTTCTTT
>.|.|TRBV4-1|TRBJ2-7
CASSQERPSYEQYF
TGCGCCAGCAGCCAAGAGAGACCTTCCTACGAGCAGTACTTC
>.|.|TRBV5-1|TRBJ2-7
CASSLTGPSYEQYF
TGCGCCAGCAGCTTGACAGGACCCTCCTACGAGCAGTACTTC
>.|.|TRBV5-1|TRBJ2-5
CASSLTPGQQETQYF
TGCGCCAGCAGCTTGACTCCGGGCCAACAAGAGACCCAGTACTTC
>TRBD2|.|TRBV25-1|TRBJ2-2
CASSEPAGRTGELFF
TGTGCCAGCAGTGAGCCAGCGGGGAGGACCGGGGAGCTGTTTTTT
>.|.|TRBV4-1|TRBJ2-1
CASSQATPGDHLGEQFF
TGCGCCAGCAGCCAGGCTACACCGGGAGACCATCTAGGTGAGCAGTTCTTC
>TRBD1|once|TRBV11-3|TRBJ2-7
CASTQYGTGDYEQYF
TGTGCCAGCACCCAATATGGGACAGGGGACTACGAGCAGTACTTC
>.|.|TRBV7-9|TRBJ2-1
CASSPQGQSRDEQFF
TGTGCCAGCAGCCCCCAAGGACAGTCGAGGGATGAGCAGTTCTTC
>TRBD1|once|TRBV6-1|TRBJ1-1
CASWTGAYTEAFF
TGTGCCAGCTGGACAGGGGCGTACACTGAAGCTTTCTTT
>.|.|TRBV21-1|TRBJ2-7
CARDGRDSYEQYF
TGTGCCAGGGATGGGAGGGACTCCTACGAGCAGTACTTC